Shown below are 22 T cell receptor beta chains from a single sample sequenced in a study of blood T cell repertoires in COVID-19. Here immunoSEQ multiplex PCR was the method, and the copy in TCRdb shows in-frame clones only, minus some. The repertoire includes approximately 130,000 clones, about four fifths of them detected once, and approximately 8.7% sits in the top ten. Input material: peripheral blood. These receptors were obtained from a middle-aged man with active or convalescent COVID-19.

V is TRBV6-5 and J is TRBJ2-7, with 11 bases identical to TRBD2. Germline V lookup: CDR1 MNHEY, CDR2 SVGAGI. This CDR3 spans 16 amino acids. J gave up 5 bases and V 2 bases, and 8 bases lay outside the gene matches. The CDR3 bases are TGTGCCAGCAGTTACGAGGCTAGCGGGGGGATCAACGAGCAGTACTTC. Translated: CASSYEASGGINEQYF.

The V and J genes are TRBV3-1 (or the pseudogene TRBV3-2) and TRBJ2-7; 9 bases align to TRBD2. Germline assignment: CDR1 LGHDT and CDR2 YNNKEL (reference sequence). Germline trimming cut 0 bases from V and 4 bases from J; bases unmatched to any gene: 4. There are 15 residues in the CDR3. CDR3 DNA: TGTGCCAGCAGCCAAGAAGGGACTAGCTTTTACGAGCAGTACTTC. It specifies CASSQEGTSFYEQYF.

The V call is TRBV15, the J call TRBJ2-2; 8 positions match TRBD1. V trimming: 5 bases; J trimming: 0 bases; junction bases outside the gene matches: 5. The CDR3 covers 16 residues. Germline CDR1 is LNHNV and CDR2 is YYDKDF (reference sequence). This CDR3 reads CATSFQDRANTGELFF. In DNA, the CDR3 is TGTGCCACCAGCTTCCAGGACAGGGCGAACACCGGGGAGCTGTTTTTT.

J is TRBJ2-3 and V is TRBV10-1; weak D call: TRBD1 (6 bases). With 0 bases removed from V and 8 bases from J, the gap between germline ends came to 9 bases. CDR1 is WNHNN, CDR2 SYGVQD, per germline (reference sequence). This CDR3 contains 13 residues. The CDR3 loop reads CASSESTGSTQYF. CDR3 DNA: TGCGCCAGCAGTGAGTCCACAGGGAGTACGCAGTATTTT.

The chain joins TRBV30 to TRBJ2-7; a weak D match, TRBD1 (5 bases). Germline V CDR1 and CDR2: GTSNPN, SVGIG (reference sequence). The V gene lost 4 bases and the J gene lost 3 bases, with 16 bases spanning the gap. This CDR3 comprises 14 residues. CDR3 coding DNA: TGTGCCTGGACCAAAGGTACAGGTAGCTACGAGCAGTACTTC. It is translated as CAWTKGTGSYEQYF.

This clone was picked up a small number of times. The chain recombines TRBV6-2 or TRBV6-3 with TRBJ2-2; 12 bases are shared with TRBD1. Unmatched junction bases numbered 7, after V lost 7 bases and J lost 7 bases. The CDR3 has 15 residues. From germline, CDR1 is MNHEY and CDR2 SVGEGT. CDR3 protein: CASIPGTGGGGELFF. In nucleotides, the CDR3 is TGTGCCAGCATCCCGGGGACAGGGGGCGGCGGGGAGCTGTTTTTT.

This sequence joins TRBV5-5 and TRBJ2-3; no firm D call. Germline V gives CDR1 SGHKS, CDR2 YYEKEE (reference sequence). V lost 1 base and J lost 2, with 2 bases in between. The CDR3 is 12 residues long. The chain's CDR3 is CASSLLTDTQYF. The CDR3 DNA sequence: TGTGCCAGCAGCTTGCTCACAGATACGCAGTATTTT.

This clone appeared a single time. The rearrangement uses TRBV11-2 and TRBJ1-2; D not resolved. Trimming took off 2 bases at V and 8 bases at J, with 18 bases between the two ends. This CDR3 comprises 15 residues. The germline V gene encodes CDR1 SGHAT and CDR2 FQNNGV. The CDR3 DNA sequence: TGTGCCAGCAGCTTACAGGCAGAACAGCCATGGGGCTACACCTTC. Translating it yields CASSLQAEQPWGYTF.

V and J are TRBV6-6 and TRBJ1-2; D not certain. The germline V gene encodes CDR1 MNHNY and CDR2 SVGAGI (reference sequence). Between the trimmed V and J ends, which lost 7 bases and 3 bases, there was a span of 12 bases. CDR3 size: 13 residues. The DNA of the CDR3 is TGTGCCAGCAAGGCCGACACCTACTATGGCTACACCTTC. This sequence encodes CASKADTYYGYTF.

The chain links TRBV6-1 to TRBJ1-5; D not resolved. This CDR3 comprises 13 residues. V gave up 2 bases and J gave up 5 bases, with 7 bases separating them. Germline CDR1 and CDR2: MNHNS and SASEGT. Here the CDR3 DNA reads TGTGCCAGCAGTGAACTAACAGATCAGCCCCAGCATTTT. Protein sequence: CASSELTDQPQHF.

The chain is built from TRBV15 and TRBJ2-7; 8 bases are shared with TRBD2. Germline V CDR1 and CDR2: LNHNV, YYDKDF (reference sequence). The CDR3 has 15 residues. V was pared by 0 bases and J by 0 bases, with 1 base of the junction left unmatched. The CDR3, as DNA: TGTGCCACCAGCAGAGACGGGGGGGGCTCCTACGAGCAGTACTTC. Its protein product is CATSRDGGGSYEQYF.

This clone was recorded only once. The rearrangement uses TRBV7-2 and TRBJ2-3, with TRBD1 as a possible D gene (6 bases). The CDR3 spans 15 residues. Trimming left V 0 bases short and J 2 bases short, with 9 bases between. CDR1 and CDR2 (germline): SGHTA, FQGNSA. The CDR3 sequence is CASSLAGALTDTQYF. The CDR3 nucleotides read TGTGCCAGCAGCTTAGCGGGGGCTCTCACAGATACGCAGTATTTT.

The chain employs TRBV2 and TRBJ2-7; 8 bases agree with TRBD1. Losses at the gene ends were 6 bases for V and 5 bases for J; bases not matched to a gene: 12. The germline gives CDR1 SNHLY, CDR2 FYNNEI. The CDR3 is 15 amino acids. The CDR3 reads CASRATGQGGHEQYF. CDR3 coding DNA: TGTGCCAGCAGGGCCACCGGACAGGGTGGCCACGAGCAGTACTTC.

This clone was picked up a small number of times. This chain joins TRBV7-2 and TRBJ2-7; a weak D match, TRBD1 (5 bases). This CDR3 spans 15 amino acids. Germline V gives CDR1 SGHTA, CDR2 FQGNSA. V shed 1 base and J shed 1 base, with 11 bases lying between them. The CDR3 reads CASSLGTKASYEQYF. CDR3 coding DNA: TGTGCCAGCAGCTTAGGGACAAAGGCGTCCTACGAGCAGTACTTC.

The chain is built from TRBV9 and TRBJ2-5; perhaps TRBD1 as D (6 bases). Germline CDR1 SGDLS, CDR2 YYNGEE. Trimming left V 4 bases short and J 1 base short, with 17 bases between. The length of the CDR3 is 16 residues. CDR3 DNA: TGTGCCAGCAGCCCTAACCCGACAGGAGTCCAAGAGACCCAGTACTTC. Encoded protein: CASSPNPTGVQETQYF.

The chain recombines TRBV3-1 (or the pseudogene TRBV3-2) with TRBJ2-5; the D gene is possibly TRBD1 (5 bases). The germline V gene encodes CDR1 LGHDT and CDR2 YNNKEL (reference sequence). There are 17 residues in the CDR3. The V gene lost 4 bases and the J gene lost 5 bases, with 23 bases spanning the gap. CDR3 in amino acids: CASSPPRRGWAWETQYF. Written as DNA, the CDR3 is TGTGCCAGCAGCCCCCCCCGTAGGGGTTGGGCGTGGGAGACCCAGTACTTC.

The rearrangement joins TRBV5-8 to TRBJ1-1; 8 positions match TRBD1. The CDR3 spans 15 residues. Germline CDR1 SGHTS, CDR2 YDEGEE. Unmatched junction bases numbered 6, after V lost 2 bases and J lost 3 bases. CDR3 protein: CASSLSGQGDTEAFF. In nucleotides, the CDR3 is TGTGCCAGCAGCTTATCTGGACAGGGAGACACTGAAGCTTTCTTT.

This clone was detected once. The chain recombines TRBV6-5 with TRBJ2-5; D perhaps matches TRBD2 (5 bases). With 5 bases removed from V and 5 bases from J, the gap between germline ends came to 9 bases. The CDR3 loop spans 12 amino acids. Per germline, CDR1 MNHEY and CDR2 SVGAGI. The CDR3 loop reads CASSRTDETQYF. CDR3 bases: TGTGCCAGCAGTCGGACTGACGAGACCCAGTACTTC.

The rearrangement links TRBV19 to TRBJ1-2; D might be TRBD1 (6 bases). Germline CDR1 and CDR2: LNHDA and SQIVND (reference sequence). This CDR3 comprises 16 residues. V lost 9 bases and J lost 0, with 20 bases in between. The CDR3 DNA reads TGTGCCAGCGGAAAAGGAGATAGGACAGCTAACTATGGCTACACCTTC. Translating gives CASGKGDRTANYGYTF.

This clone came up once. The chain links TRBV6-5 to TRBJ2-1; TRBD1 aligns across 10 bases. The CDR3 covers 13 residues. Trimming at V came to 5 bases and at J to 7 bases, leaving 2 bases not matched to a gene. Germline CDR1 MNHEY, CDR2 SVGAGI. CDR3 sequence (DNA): TGTGCCAGCAGTACGGACAGGGGGAATGAGCAGTTCTTC. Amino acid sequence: CASSTDRGNEQFF.

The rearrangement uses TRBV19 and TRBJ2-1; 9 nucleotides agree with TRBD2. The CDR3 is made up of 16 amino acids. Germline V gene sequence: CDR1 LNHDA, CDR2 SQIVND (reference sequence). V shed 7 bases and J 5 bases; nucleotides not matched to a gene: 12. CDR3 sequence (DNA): TGTGCCAGTAATCGGTGGCCTAGCGGGAACGACAATGAGCAGTTCTTC. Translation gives CASNRWPSGNDNEQFF.

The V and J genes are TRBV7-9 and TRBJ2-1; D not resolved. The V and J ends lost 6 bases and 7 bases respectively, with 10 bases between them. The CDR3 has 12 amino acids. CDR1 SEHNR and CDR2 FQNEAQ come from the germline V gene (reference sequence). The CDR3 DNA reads TGTGCCAGCAGTCCCAATGAGAATGAGCAGTTCTTC. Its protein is CASSPNENEQFF.